Below, 21 T cell receptor beta chains from the same sample are listed, as sequenced in a study of blood T cell repertoires in COVID-19. Libraries were prepared by immunoSEQ multiplex PCR; TCRdb keeps only in-frame clonotypes and omits some of them. Of roughly 340,000 clones in the sample, about 87% are singletons; the top ten hold around 6%. What was sequenced was peripheral blood. Receptor source: a woman between 45 and 60 years old with COVID-19, enrolled during active disease.

V gene TRBV6-1 combines with J gene TRBJ2-5; D unclear. Trimming left V 3 bases short and J 7 bases short, with 9 bases between. CDR3 length: 12 residues. Germline V CDR1 and CDR2: MNHNS, SASEGT. CDR3 DNA sequence: TGTGCCAGCAGTGATGGGCAATGGACCCAGTACTTC. Amino acids: CASSDGQWTQYF.

The chain has TRBV19 and TRBJ1-4; 9 nucleotides match TRBD1. The ends lost 10 bases at V and 4 bases at J; junction bases unmatched: 13. CDR1 and CDR2 from the germline V gene are LNHDA and SQIVND (reference sequence). CDR3 length: 16 amino acids. The CDR3 DNA follows: TGTGCCACTCGTCCCGGGACAGGGATCGGTAATGAAAAACTGTTTTTT. It is translated as CATRPGTGIGNEKLFF.

The chain employs TRBV5-4 and TRBJ2-7; 8 bases are a match to TRBD2. This CDR3 has 16 residues. Per the germline V gene, CDR1 is SGHNT and CDR2 is YYREEE (reference sequence). The junction had 12 bases not matched to a gene; V was cut back by 2 bases and J by 5 bases. CDR3 nucleotide sequence: TGTGCCAGCAGCTTTTCTTCTTCCGGGAGGGCCCACGAGCAGTACTTC. This sequence encodes CASSFSSSGRAHEQYF.

The genes are TRBV19 and TRBJ1-5; 10 positions match TRBD1. This CDR3 is built from 16 residues. The junction had 9 bases not matched to a gene; V was cut back by 6 bases and J by 4 bases. Germline lookup yields CDR1 LNHDA and CDR2 SQIVND (reference sequence). CDR3 bases: TGTGCCAGTAGCCGTGATTCGGGACAGGGGAATCAGCCCCAGCATTTT. This sequence encodes CASSRDSGQGNQPQHF.

The rearrangement joins TRBV3-1 (or the pseudogene TRBV3-2) to TRBJ1-1; D gene uncertain. V was pared by 4 bases and J by 0 bases, with 9 bases between. CDR1 and CDR2 (germline): LGHDT, YNNKEL (reference sequence). The CDR3 is made up of 14 amino acids. The DNA of the CDR3 is TGTGCCAGCAGCCGTCATACGGTGAACACTGAAGCTTTCTTT. Its protein product is CASSRHTVNTEAFF.

This clone was seen ten or more times. This chain links TRBV9 with TRBJ1-3; D gene uncertain. The ends were cut back, 0 bases at V and 0 bases at J, with 16 bases in the middle. This CDR3 is 18 amino acids long. Germline CDR1 is SGDLS and CDR2 is YYNGEE. CDR3 amino acids: CASSVDPLGRRSGNTIYF. CDR3 nucleotide sequence: TGTGCCAGCAGCGTAGACCCCTTGGGCCGCCGCTCTGGAAACACCATATATTTT.

The chain links TRBV7-9 to TRBJ2-7; tentatively, D is TRBD1 (6 bases). The germline V and J ends were trimmed by 2 bases and 6 bases, with 11 bases remaining between them. There are 13 residues in the CDR3. Germline V CDR1 and CDR2: SEHNR, FQNEAQ (reference sequence). CDR3 bases: TGTGCCAGCAGCTTATATCAGGGGCGCGAGCAGTACTTC. This sequence encodes CASSLYQGREQYF.

The chain joins TRBV19 to TRBJ2-1; D gene ambiguous. The V and J ends lost 3 bases and 5 bases respectively, with 8 bases between them. From germline, CDR1 is LNHDA and CDR2 SQIVND (reference sequence). The CDR3 extends over 13 amino acids. CDR3 sequence reads: CASSMRGDNEQFF. DNA for the CDR3: TGTGCCAGTAGTATGAGAGGTGACAATGAGCAGTTCTTC.

The chain recombines TRBV7-9 with TRBJ2-7; 9 nucleotides agree with TRBD2. V gave up 5 bases and J gave up 3 bases; unmatched junction bases: 2. This CDR3 has 13 residues. From germline, CDR1 is SEHNR and CDR2 FQNEAQ (reference sequence). The CDR3 reads CASSASGIYEQYF. CDR3 DNA: TGTGCCAGCAGCGCTAGCGGGATCTACGAGCAGTACTTC.

This clone was counted many times. The chain has TRBV4-1 and TRBJ1-2, with a weak D call TRBD1 (5 bases). The CDR3 extends over 15 amino acids. V lost 1 base, J lost 5 bases, and 14 bases lay in between. Germline V gene lookup returns CDR1 MGHRA and CDR2 YSYEKL. CDR3 protein: CASSQALTVGYGYTF. The CDR3 DNA reads TGCGCCAGCAGCCAAGCATTGACAGTCGGGTATGGCTACACCTTC.

V is TRBV1 and J is TRBJ1-5; the D call in the table, TRBD1, was not verified against the DNA. TRBV1 is listed as a pseudogene. The CDR3 is 13 amino acids. CDR3 loop: CTHGTLPGWPQHF. In nucleotides, the CDR3 is TGCACCCACGGAACACTCCCAGGTTGGCCCCAGCATTTT.

This clone appeared once. The gene calls are TRBV7-6 and TRBJ2-7; 8 bases are a match to TRBD1. The germline CDR1 and CDR2 sequences are SGHVS and FNYEAQ. V lost 1 base and J lost 7; bases outside the gene matches: 15. CDR3 length equals 17 residues. The CDR3 loop is CASSLGWTGLANMEQYF. The CDR3 DNA is TGTGCCAGCAGCTTAGGGTGGACAGGGTTAGCAAACATGGAGCAGTACTTC.

The rearrangement joins TRBV6-5 to TRBJ2-4; TRBD1 matches 8 bases. Trimming removed 5 bases from V and 9 bases from J; junction bases left unmatched: 6. The CDR3 is 13 residues long. The V gene's germline CDR1 is MNHEY and CDR2 SVGAGI. The chain's CDR3 is CASSRQGSGIQYF. The CDR3 DNA sequence: TGTGCCAGCAGTCGACAGGGGAGTGGCATTCAGTACTTC.

Here the CDR3 DNA reads TGTGCCAGCAGCCCAAAAAAGAGCGGGAGGCCTTCAACTAGCACAGATACGCAGTATTTT. It encodes CASSPKKSGRPSTSTDTQYF. This chain joins TRBV3-1 (or the pseudogene TRBV3-2) and TRBJ2-3; 9 nucleotides line up with TRBD2. Trimming cost V 4 bases and J 0 bases; bases outside gene matches: 17. The germline CDR1 and CDR2 sequences are LGHDT and YNNKEL (reference sequence). This CDR3 has 20 amino acids.

The gene calls are TRBV6-2 or TRBV6-3 and TRBJ2-1; 8 bases map to TRBD2. Germline V lookup: CDR1 MNHEY, CDR2 SVGEGT. The CDR3 consists of 15 residues. V shed 4 bases and J 4 bases; nucleotides not matched to a gene: 6. This chain's CDR3 is CASSSKREYYNEQFF. The CDR3, as DNA: TGTGCCAGCAGTTCTAAGCGGGAGTATTACAATGAGCAGTTCTTC.

The chain employs TRBV14 and TRBJ2-3; 8 positions match TRBD1. Germline CDR1 SGHDN, CDR2 FVKESK. With V trimmed by 2 bases and J by 3 bases, 1 base remained unmatched. The CDR3 spans 14 residues. CDR3 amino acids: CASSQRQGTDTQYF. The CDR3 DNA follows: TGTGCCAGCAGCCAAAGACAGGGGACAGATACGCAGTATTTT.

This sequence joins TRBV4-1 and TRBJ1-6; D is undetermined. The CDR3 extends over 15 amino acids. CDR1 MGHRA and CDR2 YSYEKL come from the germline V gene. V shed 1 base and J shed 7 bases, with 11 bases lying between them. The CDR3 DNA sequence: TGCGCCAGCAGCCAAGTCGGGAGCCCGAATTCACCCCTCCACTTT. It yields the protein CASSQVGSPNSPLHF.

V usage is TRBV6-2 or TRBV6-3 and J usage is TRBJ1-2; 10 bases align to TRBD1. Germline trimming cut 4 bases from V and 5 bases from J; bases unmatched to any gene: 7. The CDR3 is 15 residues long. Germline CDR1 is MNHEY and CDR2 is SVGEGT. This chain's CDR3 is CASSFPSDRGYGYTF. The CDR3 bases are TGTGCCAGCAGTTTCCCCTCGGACAGGGGGTATGGCTACACCTTC.

This rearrangement joins TRBV11-2 to TRBJ2-3, with D unresolved. V was trimmed by 3 bases and J by 2 bases, leaving 9 bases between them. Germline V gene data show CDR1 as SGHAT and CDR2 as FQNNGV. The CDR3 consists of 14 residues. CDR3 coding DNA: TGTGCCAGCAGCTTGAACAGAGTCACAGATACGCAGTATTTT. Its protein product is CASSLNRVTDTQYF. The full variable domain, rest sourced from reference TRBV11-2 and TRBJ2-3, is EAGVAQSPRYKIIEKRQSVAFWCNPISGHATLYWYQQILGQGPKLLIQFQNNGVVDDSQLPKDRFSAERLKGVDSTLKIQPAKLEDSAVYLCASSLNRVTDTQYFGPGTRLTVL.

The rearrangement joins TRBV28 to TRBJ2-7, with 8 bases aligning to TRBD1. V dropped 7 bases and J dropped 4; count of bases not matched to a gene: 6. There are 13 residues in the CDR3. Germline assignment: CDR1 MDHEN and CDR2 SYDVKM. The CDR3 loop reads CASTRTGRYEQYF. DNA for the CDR3: TGTGCCAGCACCCGGACAGGGCGGTACGAGCAGTACTTC.

The chain uses TRBV7-9 and TRBJ1-6; weak D call: TRBD1 (5 bases). The CDR3 sequence is 16 residues long. The V and J ends lost 7 bases and 6 bases respectively, with 19 bases between them. Germline V CDR1 and CDR2: SEHNR, FQNEAQ (reference sequence). DNA of the CDR3: TGTGCCAGCATCCTGGTCGAGGACACGAGTAATTCACCCCTCCACTTT. This sequence encodes CASILVEDTSNSPLHF.